This TCR beta chain derives from a study of blood T cell repertoires in COVID-19. Whole-study context: Acute and convalescent COVID-19 specimens originated in the United States, Italy and Spain.

Germline CDR1 MGHRA, CDR2 YSYEKL. The V end was cut by 5 bases, the J end by 2 bases, with 17 bases between. This CDR3 has 16 residues. Authors' analysis steps: It was from reference gene primer amplification that nucleated cell counts were estimated. Data came from immunoSEQ multiplex PCR; TCRdb stores just in-frame clones and leaves some out. Clone size and the V and J calls come from that table; the DNA yielded D and trimming. The sample records roughly 100,000 clones, roughly 85% being singletons. The J gene is TRBJ2-3, the V gene TRBV4-1, with D unresolved. The source is a man between 50 and 59 years old with acute or convalescent COVID-19. The specimen was peripheral blood. The CDR3, as DNA: TGCGCCAGCAGCTTGGTTCAGGCGTCTCTCACAGATACGCAGTATTTT. Amino acid sequence: CASSLVQASLTDTQYF.